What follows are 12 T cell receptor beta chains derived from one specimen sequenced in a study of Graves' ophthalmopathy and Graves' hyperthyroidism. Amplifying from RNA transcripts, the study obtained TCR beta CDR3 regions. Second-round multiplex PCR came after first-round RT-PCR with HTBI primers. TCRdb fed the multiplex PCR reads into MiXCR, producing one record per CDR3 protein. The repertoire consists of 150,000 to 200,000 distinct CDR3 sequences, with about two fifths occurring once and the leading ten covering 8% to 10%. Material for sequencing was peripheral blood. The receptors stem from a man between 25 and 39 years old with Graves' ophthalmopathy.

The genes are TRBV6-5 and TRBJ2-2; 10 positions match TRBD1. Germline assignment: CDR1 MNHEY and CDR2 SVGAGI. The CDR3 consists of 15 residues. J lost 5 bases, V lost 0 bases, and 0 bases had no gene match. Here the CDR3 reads CASSYSGQGTGELFF. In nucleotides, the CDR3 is TGTGCCAGCAGTTACTCGGGACAGGGGACCGGGGAGCTGTTTTTT.

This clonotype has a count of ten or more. The CDR3 coding sequence is TGTGCCACCATGACAGGGGTGGGGAATTCACCCCTCCACTTT. It encodes CATMTGVGNSPLHF. The rearrangement links TRBV6-1 to TRBJ1-6; 8 bases match TRBD1. This CDR3 region has 14 residues. The junction had 9 bases not matched to a gene; V was cut back by 10 bases and J by 7 bases. CDR1 is MNHNS and CDR2 is SASEGT in the germline V gene.

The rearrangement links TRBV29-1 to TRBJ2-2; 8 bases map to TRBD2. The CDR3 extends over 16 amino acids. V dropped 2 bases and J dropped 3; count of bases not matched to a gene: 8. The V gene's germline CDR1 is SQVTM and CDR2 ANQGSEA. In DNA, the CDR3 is TGCAGCGTTGAAAGACCCGGGACTAGGGACACCGGGGAGCTGTTTTTT. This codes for CSVERPGTRDTGELFF.

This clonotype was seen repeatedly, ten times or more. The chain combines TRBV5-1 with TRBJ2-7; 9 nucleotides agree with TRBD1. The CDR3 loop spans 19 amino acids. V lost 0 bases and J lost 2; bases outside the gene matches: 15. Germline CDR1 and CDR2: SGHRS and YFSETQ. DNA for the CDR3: TGCGCCAGCAGCTTGGCTGTGACAGGGGGAAGCGGGCGACCCTACGAGCAGTACTTC. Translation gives CASSLAVTGGSGRPYEQYF.

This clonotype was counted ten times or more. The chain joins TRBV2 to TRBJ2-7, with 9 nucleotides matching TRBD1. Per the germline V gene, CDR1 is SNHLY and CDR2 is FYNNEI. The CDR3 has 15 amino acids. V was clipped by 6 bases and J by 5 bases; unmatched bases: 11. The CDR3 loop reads CASSNGAGQGDEQYF. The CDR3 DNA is TGTGCCAGCAGCAACGGGGCGGGACAGGGCGACGAGCAGTACTTC.

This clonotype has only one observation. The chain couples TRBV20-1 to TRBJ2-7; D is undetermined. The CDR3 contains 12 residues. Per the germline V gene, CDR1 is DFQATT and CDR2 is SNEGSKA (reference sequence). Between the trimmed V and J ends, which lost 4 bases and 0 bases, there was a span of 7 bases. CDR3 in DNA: TGCAGTGCTACCATGAGCTCCTACGAGCAGTACTTC. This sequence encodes CSATMSSYEQYF.

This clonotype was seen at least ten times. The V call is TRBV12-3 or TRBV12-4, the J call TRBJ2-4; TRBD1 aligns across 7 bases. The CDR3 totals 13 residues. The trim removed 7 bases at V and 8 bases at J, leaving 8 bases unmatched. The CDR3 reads CASTTQGWDIQYF. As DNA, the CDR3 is TGTGCCAGCACCACACAGGGGTGGGACATTCAGTACTTC.

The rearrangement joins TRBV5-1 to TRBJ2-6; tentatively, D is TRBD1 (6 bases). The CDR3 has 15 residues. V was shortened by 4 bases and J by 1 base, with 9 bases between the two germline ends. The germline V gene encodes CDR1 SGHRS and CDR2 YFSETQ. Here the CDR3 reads CASSGQGSGANVLTF. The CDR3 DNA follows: TGCGCCAGCAGCGGTCAGGGGTCTGGGGCCAACGTCCTGACTTTC.

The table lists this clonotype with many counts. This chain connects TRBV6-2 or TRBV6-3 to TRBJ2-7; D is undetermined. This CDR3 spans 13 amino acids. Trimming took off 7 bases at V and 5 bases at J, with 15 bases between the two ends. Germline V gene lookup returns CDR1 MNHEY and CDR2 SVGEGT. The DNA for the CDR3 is TGTGCCAGCATTGGCCTAGGTTTAAACGAGCAGTACTTC. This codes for CASIGLGLNEQYF.

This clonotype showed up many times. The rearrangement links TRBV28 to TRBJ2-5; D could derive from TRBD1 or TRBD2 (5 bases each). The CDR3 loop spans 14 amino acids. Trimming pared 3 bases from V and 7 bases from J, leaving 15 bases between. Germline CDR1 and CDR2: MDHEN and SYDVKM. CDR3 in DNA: TGTGCCAGCAGTTTCTCTGTTGGGGACGTGACCCAGTACTTC. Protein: CASSFSVGDVTQYF.

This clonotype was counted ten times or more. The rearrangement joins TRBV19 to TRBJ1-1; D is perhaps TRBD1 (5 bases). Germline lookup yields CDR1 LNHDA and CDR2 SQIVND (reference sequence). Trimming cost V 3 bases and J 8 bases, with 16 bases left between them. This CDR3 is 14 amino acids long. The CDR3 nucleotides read TGTGCCAGTAGTATTCGGGGCAGGACCTTCGAAGCTTTCTTT. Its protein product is CASSIRGRTFEAFF. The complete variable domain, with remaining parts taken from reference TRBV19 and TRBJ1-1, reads DGGITQSPKYLFRKEGQNVTLSCEQNLNHDAMYWYRQDPGQGLRLIYYSQIVNDFQKGDIAEGYSVSREKKESFPLTVTSAQKNPTAFYLCASSIRGRTFEAFFGQGTRLTVV.

This CDR3 reads CASKDSYEQYF. The CDR3 region has the DNA TGTGCCAGCAAGGATTCCTACGAGCAGTACTTC. V usage is TRBV2 and J usage is TRBJ2-7; D unclear. Deletions cut 7 bases from V and 1 base from J, with 5 bases between. The CDR3 length is 11 residues. Germline V lookup: CDR1 SNHLY, CDR2 FYNNEI.